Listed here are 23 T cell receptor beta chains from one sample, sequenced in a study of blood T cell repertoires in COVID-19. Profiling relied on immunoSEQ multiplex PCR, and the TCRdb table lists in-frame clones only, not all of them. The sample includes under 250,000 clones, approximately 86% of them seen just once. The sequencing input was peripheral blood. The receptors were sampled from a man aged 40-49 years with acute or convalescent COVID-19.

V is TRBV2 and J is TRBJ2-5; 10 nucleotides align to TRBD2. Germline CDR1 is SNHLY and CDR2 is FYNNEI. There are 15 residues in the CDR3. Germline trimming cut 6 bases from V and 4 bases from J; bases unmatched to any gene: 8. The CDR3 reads CASRPKRGGLETQYF. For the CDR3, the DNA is TGTGCCAGCAGACCGAAGCGGGGGGGCCTAGAGACCCAGTACTTC.

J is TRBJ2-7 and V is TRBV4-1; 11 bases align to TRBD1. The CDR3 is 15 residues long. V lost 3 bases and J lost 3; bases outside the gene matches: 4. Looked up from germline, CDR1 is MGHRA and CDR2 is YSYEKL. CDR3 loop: CASSQVGTGGYEQYF. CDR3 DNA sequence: TGCGCCAGCAGCCAGGTCGGGACAGGGGGCTACGAGCAGTACTTC.

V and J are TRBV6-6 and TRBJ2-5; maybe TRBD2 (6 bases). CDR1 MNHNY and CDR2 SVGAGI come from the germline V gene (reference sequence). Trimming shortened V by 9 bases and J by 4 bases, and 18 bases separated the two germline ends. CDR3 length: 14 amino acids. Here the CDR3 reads CASRGGSARETQYF. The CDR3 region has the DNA TGTGCCAGTCGTGGGGGGAGCGCGCGAGAGACCCAGTACTTC.

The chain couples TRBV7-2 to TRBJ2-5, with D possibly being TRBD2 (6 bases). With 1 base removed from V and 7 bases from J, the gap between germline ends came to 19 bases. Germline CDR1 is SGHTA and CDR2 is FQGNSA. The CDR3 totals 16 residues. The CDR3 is CASSLGVVGGTGTQYF. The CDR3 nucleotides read TGTGCCAGCAGCTTAGGGGTTGTGGGCGGGACCGGGACCCAGTACTTC.

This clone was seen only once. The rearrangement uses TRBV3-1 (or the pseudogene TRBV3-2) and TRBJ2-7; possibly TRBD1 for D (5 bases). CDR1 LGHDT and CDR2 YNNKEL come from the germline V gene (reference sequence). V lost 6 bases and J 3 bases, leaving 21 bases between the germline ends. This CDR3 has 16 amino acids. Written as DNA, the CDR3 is TGTGCCAGCAGGCAGGGTTGTAAGCCCCTGGGCTACGAGCAGTACTTC. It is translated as CASRQGCKPLGYEQYF.

CDR3 sequence: CASSVAPGGSGNIQYF. For the CDR3, the DNA is TGTGCCAGCAGCGTAGCCCCGGGGGGTTCCGGGAACATTCAGTACTTC. This chain uses TRBV9 with TRBJ2-4; 7 nucleotides agree with TRBD2. Germline CDR1 SGDLS, CDR2 YYNGEE. V lost 0 bases to trimming and J lost 7 bases; unmatched junction nucleotides: 10. The CDR3 consists of 16 residues. The variable domain in full, with the rest retrieved from reference TRBV9 and TRBJ2-4, is DSGVTQTPKHLITATGQRVTLRCSPRSGDLSVYWYQQSLDQGLQFLIQYYNGEERAKGNILERFSAQQFPDLHSELNLSSLELGDSALYFCASSVAPGGSGNIQYFGAGTRLSVL.

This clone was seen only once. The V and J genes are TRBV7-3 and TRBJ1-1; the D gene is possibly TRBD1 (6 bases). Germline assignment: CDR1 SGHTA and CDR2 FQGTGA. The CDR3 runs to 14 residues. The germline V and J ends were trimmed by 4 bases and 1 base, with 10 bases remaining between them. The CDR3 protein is CASSWGPENTEAFF. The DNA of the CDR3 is TGTGCCAGCAGCTGGGGGCCCGAGAACACTGAAGCTTTCTTT.

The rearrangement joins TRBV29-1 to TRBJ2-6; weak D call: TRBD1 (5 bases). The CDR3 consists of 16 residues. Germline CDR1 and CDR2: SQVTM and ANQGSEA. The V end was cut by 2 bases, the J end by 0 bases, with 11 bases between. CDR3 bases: TGCAGCGTTGAATCGTGGGGCAACTCTGGGGCCAACGTCCTGACTTTC. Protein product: CSVESWGNSGANVLTF.

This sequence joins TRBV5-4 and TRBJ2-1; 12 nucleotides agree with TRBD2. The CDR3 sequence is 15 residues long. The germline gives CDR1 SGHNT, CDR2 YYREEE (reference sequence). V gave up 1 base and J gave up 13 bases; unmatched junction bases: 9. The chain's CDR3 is CASSLTSGGLFHQFF. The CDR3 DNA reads TGTGCCAGCAGCTTGACTAGCGGGGGGCTCTTCCACCAGTTCTTC. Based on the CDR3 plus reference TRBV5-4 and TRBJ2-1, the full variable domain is ETGVTQSPTHLIKTRGQQVTLRCSSQSGHNTVSWYQQALGQGPQFIFQYYREEENGRGNFPPRFSGLQFPNYSSELNVNALELDDSALYLCASSLTSGGLFHQFFGPGTRLTVL.

The CDR3: CASSLAGTGGDGTEAFF. In nucleotides, the CDR3 is TGTGCCAGCAGCTTAGCAGGGACAGGGGGCGACGGCACTGAAGCTTTCTTT. The chain is built from TRBV7-9 and TRBJ1-1; 12 nucleotides line up with TRBD1. There are 17 residues in the CDR3. With 0 bases clipped from V and 4 bases from J, the junction kept 6 bases outside the gene matches. Germline V gives CDR1 SEHNR, CDR2 FQNEAQ (reference sequence).

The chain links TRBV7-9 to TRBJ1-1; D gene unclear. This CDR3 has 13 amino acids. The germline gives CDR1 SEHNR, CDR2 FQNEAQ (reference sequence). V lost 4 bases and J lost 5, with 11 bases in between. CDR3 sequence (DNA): TGTGCCAGCAGCTCGGGAGGTGTGACTGAAGCTTTCTTT. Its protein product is CASSSGGVTEAFF.

As DNA, the CDR3 is TGTGCCAGCAGCTTCGCGGAGACCCAGTACTTC. Translated: CASSFAETQYF. The J gene is TRBJ2-5, the V gene TRBV3-1 (or the pseudogene TRBV3-2); D is ambiguous. V was clipped by 5 bases and J by 5 bases, with 6 bases between them. Germline V lookup: CDR1 LGHDT, CDR2 YNNKEL (reference sequence). The CDR3 is made up of 11 amino acids.

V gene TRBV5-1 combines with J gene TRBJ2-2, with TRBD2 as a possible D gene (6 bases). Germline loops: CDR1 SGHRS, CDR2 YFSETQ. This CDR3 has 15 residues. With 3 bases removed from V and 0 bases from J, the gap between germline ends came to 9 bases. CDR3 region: CASSYWGANTGELFF. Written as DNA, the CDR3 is TGCGCCAGCAGCTATTGGGGGGCGAACACCGGGGAGCTGTTTTTT.

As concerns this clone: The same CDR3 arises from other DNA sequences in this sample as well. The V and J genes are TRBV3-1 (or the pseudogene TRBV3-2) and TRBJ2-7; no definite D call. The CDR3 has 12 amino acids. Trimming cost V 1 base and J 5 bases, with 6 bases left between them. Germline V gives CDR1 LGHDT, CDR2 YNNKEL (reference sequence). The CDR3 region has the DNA TGTGCCAGCAGCCAAGTTATCCACGAGCAGTACTTC. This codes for CASSQVIHEQYF.

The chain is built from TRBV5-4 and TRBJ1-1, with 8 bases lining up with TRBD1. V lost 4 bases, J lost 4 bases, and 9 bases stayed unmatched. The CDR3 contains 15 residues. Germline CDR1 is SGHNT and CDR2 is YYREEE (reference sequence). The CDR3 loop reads CASSRSGTGGTEAFF. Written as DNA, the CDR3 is TGTGCCAGCAGCAGATCCGGGACAGGCGGCACTGAAGCTTTCTTT.

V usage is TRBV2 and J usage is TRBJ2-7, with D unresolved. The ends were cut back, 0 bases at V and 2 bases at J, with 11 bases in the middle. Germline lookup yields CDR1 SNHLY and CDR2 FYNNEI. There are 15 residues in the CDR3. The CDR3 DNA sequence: TGTGCCAGCAGTGAAGCGGGTCAGCGCCCCTACGAGCAGTACTTC. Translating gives CASSEAGQRPYEQYF.

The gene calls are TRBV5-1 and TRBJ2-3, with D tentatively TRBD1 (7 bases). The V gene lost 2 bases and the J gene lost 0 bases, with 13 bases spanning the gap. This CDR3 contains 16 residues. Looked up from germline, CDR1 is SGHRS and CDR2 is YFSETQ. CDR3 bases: TGCGCCAGCAGCTTACTACAGGGGACTAGCACAGATACGCAGTATTTT. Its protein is CASSLLQGTSTDTQYF.

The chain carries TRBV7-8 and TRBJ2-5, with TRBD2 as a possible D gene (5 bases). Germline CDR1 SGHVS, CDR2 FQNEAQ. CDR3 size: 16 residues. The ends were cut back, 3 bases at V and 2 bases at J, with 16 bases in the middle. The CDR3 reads CASSFRGKSRQETQYF. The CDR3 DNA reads TGTGCCAGCAGCTTTCGAGGGAAATCCCGGCAAGAGACCCAGTACTTC. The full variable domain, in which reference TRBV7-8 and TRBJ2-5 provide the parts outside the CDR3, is GAGVSQSPRYKVAKRGQDVALRCDPISGHVSLFWYQQALGQGPEFLTYFQNEAQLDKSGLPSDRFFAERPEGSVSTLKIQRTQQEDSAVYLCASSFRGKSRQETQYFGPGTRLLVL.

DNA for the CDR3: TGTGCCAGTAGTGTTCAGACAGTTTACAATGAGCAGTTCTTC. Its protein is CASSVQTVYNEQFF. The V call is TRBV19, the J call TRBJ2-1, with D maybe TRBD1 (5 bases). CDR3 length: 14 amino acids. In germline, CDR1 is LNHDA, CDR2 SQIVND (reference sequence). Between the trimmed V and J ends, which lost 5 bases and 4 bases, there was a span of 12 bases.

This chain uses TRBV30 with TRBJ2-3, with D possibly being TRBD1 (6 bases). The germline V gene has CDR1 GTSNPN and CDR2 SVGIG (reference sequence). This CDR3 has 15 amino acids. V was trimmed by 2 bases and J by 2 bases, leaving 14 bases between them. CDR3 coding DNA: TGTGCCTGGAGTCCTACAGGGTATTACACAGATACGCAGTATTTT. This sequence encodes CAWSPTGYYTDTQYF.

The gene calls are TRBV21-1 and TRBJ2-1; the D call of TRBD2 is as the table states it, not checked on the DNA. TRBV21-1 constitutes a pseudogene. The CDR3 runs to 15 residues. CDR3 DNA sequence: TGTGCCAGCGGTATCAGCGCATCCTCCTACAATGAGCAGTTCTTC. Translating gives CASGISASSYNEQFF.

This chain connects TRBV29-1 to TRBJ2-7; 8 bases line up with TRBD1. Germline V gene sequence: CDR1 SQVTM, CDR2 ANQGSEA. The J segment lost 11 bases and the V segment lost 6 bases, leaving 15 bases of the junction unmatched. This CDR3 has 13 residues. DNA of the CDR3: TGCAGCGTATACAGAGACAGGGTGACAGGGGAGTACTTC. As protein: CSVYRDRVTGEYF.

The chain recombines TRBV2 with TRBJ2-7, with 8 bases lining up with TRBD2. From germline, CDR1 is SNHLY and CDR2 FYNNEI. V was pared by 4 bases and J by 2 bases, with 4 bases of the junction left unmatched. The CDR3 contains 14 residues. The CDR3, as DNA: TGTGCCAGCAGTGCCACTAGCGGTACCTACGAGCAGTACTTC. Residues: CASSATSGTYEQYF. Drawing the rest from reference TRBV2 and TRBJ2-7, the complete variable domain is EPEVTQTPSHQVTQMGQEVILRCVPISNHLYFYWYRQILGQKVEFLVSFYNNEISEKSEIFDDQFSVERPDGSNFTLKIRSTKLEDSAMYFCASSATSGTYEQYFGPGTRLTVT.